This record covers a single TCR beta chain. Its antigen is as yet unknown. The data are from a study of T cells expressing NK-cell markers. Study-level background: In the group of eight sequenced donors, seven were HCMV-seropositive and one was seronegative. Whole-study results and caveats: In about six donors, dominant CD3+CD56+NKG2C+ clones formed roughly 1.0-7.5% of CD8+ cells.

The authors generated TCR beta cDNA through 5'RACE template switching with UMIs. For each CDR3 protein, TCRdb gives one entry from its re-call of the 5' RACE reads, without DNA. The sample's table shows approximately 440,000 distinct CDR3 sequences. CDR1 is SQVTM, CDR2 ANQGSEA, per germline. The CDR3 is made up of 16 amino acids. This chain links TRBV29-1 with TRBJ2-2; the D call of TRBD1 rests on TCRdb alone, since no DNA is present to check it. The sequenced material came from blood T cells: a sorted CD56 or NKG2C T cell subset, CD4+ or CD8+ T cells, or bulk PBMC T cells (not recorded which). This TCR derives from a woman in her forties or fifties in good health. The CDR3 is CSVEARQGANTGELFF.